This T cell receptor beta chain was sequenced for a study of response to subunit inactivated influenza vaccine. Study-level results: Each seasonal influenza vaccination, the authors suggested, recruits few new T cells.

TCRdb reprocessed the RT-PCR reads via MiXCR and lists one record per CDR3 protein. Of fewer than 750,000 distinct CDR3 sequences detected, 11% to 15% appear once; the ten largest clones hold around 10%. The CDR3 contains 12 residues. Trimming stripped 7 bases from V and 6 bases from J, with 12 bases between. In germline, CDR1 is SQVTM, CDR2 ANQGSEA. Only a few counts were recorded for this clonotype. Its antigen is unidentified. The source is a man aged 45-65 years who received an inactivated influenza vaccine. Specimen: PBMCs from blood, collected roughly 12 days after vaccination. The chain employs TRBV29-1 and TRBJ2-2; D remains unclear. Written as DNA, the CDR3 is TGCAGCGCCCTGAGGCGGCCCGGGGAGCTGTTTTTT. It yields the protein CSALRRPGELFF.